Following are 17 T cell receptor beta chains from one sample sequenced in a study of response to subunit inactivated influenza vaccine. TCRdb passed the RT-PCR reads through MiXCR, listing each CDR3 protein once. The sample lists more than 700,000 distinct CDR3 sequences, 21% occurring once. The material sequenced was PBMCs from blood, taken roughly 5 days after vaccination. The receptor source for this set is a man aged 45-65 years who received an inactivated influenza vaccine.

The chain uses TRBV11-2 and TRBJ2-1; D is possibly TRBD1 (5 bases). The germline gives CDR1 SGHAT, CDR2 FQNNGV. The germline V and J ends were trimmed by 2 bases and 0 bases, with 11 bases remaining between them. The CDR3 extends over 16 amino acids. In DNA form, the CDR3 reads TGTGCCAGCAGCTTAACCCACAGGAGCTCCTACAATGAGCAGTTCTTC. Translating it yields CASSLTHRSSYNEQFF.

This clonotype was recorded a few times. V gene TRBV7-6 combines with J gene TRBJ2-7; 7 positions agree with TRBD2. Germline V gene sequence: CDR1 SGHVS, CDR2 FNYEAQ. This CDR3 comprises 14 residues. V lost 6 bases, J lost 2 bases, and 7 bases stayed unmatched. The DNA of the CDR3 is TGTGCCAGCAGTCCCGGGACTAACCCCTACGAGCAGTACTTC. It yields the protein CASSPGTNPYEQYF.

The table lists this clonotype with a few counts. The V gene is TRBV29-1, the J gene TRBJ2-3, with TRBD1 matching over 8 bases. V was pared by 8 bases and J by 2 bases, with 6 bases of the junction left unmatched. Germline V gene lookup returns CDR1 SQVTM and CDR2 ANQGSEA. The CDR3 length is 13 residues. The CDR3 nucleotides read TGCAGCTCTGGACAGGGACTCACAGATACGCAGTATTTT. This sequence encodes CSSGQGLTDTQYF.

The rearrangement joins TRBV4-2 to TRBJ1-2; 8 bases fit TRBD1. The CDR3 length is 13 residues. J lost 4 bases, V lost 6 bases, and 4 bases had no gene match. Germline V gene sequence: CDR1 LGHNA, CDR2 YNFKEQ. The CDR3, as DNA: TGTGCCAGCAGGGGCAGGGGGCTCTATGGCTACACCTTC. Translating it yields CASRGRGLYGYTF.

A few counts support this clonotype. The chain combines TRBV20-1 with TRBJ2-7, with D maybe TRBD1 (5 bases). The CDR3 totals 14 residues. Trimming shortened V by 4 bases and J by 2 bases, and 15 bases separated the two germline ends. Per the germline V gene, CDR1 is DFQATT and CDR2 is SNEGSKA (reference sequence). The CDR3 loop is CSATFGRVTYEQYF. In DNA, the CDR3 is TGCAGTGCTACGTTCGGCAGGGTGACCTACGAGCAGTACTTC.

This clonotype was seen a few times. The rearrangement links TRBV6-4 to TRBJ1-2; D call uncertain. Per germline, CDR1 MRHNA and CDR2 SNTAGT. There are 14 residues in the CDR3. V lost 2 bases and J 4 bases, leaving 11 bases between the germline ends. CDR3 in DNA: TGTGCCAGCAGTGACAAATCAGAGTGCTATGGCTACACCTTC. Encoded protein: CASSDKSECYGYTF.

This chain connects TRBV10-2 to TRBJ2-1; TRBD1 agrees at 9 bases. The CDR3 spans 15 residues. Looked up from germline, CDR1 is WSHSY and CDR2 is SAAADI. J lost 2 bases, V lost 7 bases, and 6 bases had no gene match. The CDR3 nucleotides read TGCGCCAGCATCACTGACAGGGGGACCTACAATGAGCAGTTCTTC. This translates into CASITDRGTYNEQFF.

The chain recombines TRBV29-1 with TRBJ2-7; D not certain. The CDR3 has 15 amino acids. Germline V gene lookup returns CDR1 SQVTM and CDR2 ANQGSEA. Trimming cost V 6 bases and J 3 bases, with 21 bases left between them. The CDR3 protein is CSVYSAGLRNYEQYF. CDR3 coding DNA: TGCAGCGTCTACTCGGCCGGGCTGAGGAACTACGAGCAGTACTTC.

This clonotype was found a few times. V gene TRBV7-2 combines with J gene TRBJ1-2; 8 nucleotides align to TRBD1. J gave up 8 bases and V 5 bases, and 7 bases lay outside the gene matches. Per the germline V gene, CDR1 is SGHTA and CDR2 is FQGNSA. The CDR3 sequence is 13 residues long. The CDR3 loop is CASSLGQEGGYTF. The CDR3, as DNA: TGTGCCAGCAGCCTGGGACAGGAAGGGGGCTACACCTTC.

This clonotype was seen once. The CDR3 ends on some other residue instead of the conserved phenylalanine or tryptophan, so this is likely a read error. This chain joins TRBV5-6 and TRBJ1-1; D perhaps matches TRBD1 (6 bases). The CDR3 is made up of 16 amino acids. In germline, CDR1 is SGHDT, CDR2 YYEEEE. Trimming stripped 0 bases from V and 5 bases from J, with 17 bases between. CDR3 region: CASSLVSSGGGTEAFI. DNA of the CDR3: TGTGCCAGCAGCTTGGTAAGCTCTGGGGGCGGTACTGAAGCTTTCATT.

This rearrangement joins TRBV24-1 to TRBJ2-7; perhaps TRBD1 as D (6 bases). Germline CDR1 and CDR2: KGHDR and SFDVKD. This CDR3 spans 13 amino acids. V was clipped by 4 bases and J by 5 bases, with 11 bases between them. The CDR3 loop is CATSDQNRDEQYF. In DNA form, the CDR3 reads TGTGCCACCAGTGACCAAAACAGGGACGAGCAGTACTTC.

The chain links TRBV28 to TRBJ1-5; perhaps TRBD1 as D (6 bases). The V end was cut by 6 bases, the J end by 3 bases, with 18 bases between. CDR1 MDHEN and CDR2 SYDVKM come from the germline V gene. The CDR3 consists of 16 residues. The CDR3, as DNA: TGTGCCAGCAGACGGACAGTGGGAGGCATCAATCAGCCCCAGCATTTT. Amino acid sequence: CASRRTVGGINQPQHF.

The CDR3 protein is CASSLGMGASGGPRYYEQYF. In DNA form, the CDR3 reads TGTGCCAGCAGCTTAGGAATGGGGGCTAGCGGGGGCCCCCGTTACTACGAGCAGTACTTC. The gene calls are TRBV11-1 and TRBJ2-7; 10 bases agree with TRBD2. Germline assignment: CDR1 SGHAT and CDR2 FQDESV (reference sequence). V lost 1 base and J lost 3; bases outside the gene matches: 18. This CDR3 comprises 20 residues.

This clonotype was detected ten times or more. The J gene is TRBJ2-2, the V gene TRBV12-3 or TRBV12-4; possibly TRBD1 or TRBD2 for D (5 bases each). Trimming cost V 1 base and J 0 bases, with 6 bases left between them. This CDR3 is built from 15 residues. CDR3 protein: CASSLVGPNTGELFF. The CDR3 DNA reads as TGTGCCAGCAGTTTAGTGGGACCGAACACCGGGGAGCTGTTTTTT.

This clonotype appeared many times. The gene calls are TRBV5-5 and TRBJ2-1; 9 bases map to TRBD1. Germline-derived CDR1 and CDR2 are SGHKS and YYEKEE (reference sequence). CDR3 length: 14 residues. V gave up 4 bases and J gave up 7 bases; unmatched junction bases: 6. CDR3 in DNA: TGTGCCAGCAGCCCGCAGACAGGGGGAAATGAGCAGTTCTTC. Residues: CASSPQTGGNEQFF. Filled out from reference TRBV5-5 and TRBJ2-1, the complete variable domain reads DAGVTQSPTHLIKTRGQQVTLRCSPISGHKSVSWYQQVLGQGPQFIFQYYEKEERGRGNFPDRFSARQFPNYSSELNVNALLLGDSALYLCASSPQTGGNEQFFGPGTRLTVL.

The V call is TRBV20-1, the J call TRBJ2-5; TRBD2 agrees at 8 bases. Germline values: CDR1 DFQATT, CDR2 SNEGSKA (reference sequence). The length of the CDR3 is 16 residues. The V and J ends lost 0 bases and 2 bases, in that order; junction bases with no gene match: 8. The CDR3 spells CSARDLRGVRQETQYF. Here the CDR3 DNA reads TGCAGTGCTAGAGATCTGCGGGGGGTCAGGCAAGAGACCCAGTACTTC.

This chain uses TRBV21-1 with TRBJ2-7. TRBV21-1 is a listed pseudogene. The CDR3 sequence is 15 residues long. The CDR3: CASSKGPTSSYEQYF. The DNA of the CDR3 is TGTGCCAGCAGCAAAGGGCCGACGAGCTCCTACGAGCAGTACTTC.